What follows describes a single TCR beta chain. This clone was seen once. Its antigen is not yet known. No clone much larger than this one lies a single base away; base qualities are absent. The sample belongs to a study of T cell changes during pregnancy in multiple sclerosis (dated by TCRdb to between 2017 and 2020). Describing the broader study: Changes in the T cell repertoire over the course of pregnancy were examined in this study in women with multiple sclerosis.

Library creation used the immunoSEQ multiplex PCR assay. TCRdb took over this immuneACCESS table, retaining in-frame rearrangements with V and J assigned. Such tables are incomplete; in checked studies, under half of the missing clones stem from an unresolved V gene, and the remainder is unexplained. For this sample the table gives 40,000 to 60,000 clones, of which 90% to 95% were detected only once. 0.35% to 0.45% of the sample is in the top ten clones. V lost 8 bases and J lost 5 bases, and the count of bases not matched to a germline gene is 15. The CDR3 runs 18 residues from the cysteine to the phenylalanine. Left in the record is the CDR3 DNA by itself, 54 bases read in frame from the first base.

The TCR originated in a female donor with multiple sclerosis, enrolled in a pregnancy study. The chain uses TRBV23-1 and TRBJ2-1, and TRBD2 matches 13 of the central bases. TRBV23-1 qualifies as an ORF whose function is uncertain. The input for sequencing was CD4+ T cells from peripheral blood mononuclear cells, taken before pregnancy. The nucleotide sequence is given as TGCGCCAGCGGGACTAGCGGGGTCAGCTCAGCTCCCGACAATGAGCAGTTCTTC. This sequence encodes CASGTSGVSSAPDNEQFF.